This T cell receptor (beta chain) was recovered during a study of shared clonotypes between healthy human individuals. Study in general: The donor group consisted of a couple of women and three men, aged 18 to 49.

Study-wide points: Among donors, sharing of clonotypes was expected to be affected by sequencing depth.

Around 29,000 T cell genomes, or 300 to 350 ng DNA, went into unsorted PBMC replicate PCRs. The table came from immunoSEQ multiplex PCR; TCRdb's copy has only in-frame clones and leaves some out. This table has more than 400,000 clones, 60% to 80% appearing once. Genomic DNA for unsorted samples, which was extracted with the QIAamp DNA Blood Mini kit, came from 85 million to 90 million PBMCs. This clone was detected a few times. What it binds is not known. The CDR3 sequence is 18 residues long. V lost 2 bases and J lost 3, with 22 bases in between. The germline V gene has CDR1 SEHNR and CDR2 FQNEAQ (reference sequence).

This rearrangement joins TRBV7-9 to TRBJ1-2; perhaps TRBD1 as D (6 bases). The sequencing input was PBMCs. This clonotype originated in a woman aged 40 to 50 in good health. Some clones in this sample may be carry-over from other donors' samples. In nucleotides, the CDR3 is TGTGCCAGCAGCTTAAGGAGGGGTGCGGCAGGGGAAGACTATGGCTACACCTTC. As protein: CASSLRRGAAGEDYGYTF.